These 32 T cell receptor beta chains share one sample of origin, sequenced in a study of tumor-infiltrating lymphocytes in primary liver carcinoma. Germline DNA was also extracted, while the blood RNA originated from unsorted whole blood. cDNA specific to TCR beta was made from 500 to 650 ng of total RNA, with a constant-region primer employed for priming. Slightly modified ARM-PCR served as the procedure for the TCR beta libraries. These libraries came from three rounds of nested multiplex PCR. The first two PCR rounds used TRBV1-TRBV30 forward primers with a C-beta reverse primer, 10 cycles each. One entry per CDR3 protein, called by TCRdb with MiXCR from the multiplex PCR reads. This sample has about 320,000 distinct CDR3 sequences, with 50% to 60% found just once. Sample: peripheral blood. The receptors shown here come from a woman aged 25 to 45 with primary liver carcinoma and hepatitis B virus infection.

With regard to this clonotype: A much larger clone differs by one base, so this may be a read error. Since the CDR3 does not end with the conserved phenylalanine or tryptophan, this likely comes from a read error. The rearrangement joins TRBV4-2 to TRBJ2-3, with D uncertain. Trimming cost V 0 bases and J 5 bases, with 9 bases left between them. Germline assignment: CDR1 LGHNA and CDR2 YNFKEQ. The CDR3 length is 14 residues. CDR3 in amino acids: CASSQEGDGDTQYL. For the CDR3, the DNA is TGTGCCAGCAGCCAAGAAGGTGATGGAGATACGCAGTATCTT.

This clonotype was picked up many times. The chain is built from TRBV11-2 and TRBJ2-7; TRBD1 agrees at 11 bases. CDR1 is SGHAT, CDR2 FQNNGV, per germline. V trimming: 1 base; J trimming: 6 bases; junction bases outside the gene matches: 5. The CDR3 has 15 residues. The chain's CDR3 is CASSLGWTGGAEQYF. CDR3 in DNA: TGTGCCAGCAGCTTAGGATGGACAGGGGGCGCCGAGCAGTACTTC.

In regard to this clonotype: This clone may be a read error of a much larger clone one base away. The rearrangement uses TRBV23-1 and TRBJ2-7; a possible D gene is TRBD1 (7 bases). TRBV23-1 is assigned to the ORF class and has an uncertain function. The CDR3 sequence is 18 residues long. The CDR3 DNA sequence: TGCGCCATCAGTCAATCGTACAGGGGAGGACCATTAACCTACGAGCAGTACTTC. Amino acid sequence: CAISQSYRGGPLTYEQYF.

The CDR3 DNA sequence: TGTGCCAGCAGCTTAACTTCTGGACTCGTCTCCTACAATGAGCAGTTCTTC. It yields the protein CASSLTSGLVSYNEQFF. V gene TRBV7-9 combines with J gene TRBJ2-1; tentatively, D is TRBD2 (5 bases). Germline assignment: CDR1 SEHNR and CDR2 FQNEAQ (reference sequence). The V end lost 2 bases, the J end lost 0 bases, and 14 bases lay between the germline ends. The CDR3 is 17 amino acids.

J is TRBJ2-7 and V is TRBV30, with D unresolved. The V gene's germline CDR1 is GTSNPN and CDR2 SVGIG (reference sequence). The CDR3 extends over 12 amino acids. Trimming removed 0 bases from V and 2 bases from J, with 5 bases in between. The CDR3 DNA sequence: TGTGCCTGGAGTGTAGGGCCCTACGAGCAGTACTTC. The encoded protein is CAWSVGPYEQYF.

The rearrangement joins TRBV7-9 to TRBJ2-7; 7 bases are a match to TRBD1. The V segment lost 6 bases and the J segment 4 bases; nucleotides outside the gene matches: 12. Per germline, CDR1 SEHNR and CDR2 FQNEAQ (reference sequence). The CDR3 totals 15 residues. CDR3 residues: CASSRKGTATYEQYF. In DNA, the CDR3 is TGTGCCAGCAGTAGAAAAGGGACAGCTACTTACGAGCAGTACTTC.

This clonotype was detected many times. J is TRBJ2-2 and V is TRBV11-3; maybe TRBD1 (5 bases). V shed 5 bases and J shed 0 bases, with 13 bases lying between them. This CDR3 region has 16 residues. Germline V lookup: CDR1 SGHNT, CDR2 YENEEA. CDR3 nucleotides: TGTGCCAGCAGCGTAGCCAGGGTGGCGAACACCGGGGAGCTGTTTTTT. Encoded protein: CASSVARVANTGELFF.

The chain combines TRBV6-2 or TRBV6-3 with TRBJ1-2; 9 bases line up with TRBD1. In germline, CDR1 is MNHEY, CDR2 SVGEGT. The CDR3 consists of 15 residues. V lost 0 bases, J lost 7 bases, and 6 bases stayed unmatched. The CDR3 reads CASSYSRRTGAGYTF. The DNA of the CDR3 is TGTGCCAGCAGTTACTCGAGACGGACAGGGGCTGGCTACACCTTC.

The rearrangement joins TRBV5-6 to TRBJ2-2; unclear D gene. CDR1 is SGHDT and CDR2 is YYEEEE in the germline V gene. V was pared by 0 bases and J by 8 bases, with 14 bases between. This CDR3 has 15 residues. In DNA, the CDR3 is TGTGCCAGCAGCTTGGCACTCAGAATCACGGGGGAGCTGTTTTTT. Its protein is CASSLALRITGELFF.

In its sample, this clonotype was seen once. With a much larger clone just one base away, this may be a read error. The V gene is TRBV4-1, the J gene TRBJ2-1; 9 bases agree with TRBD2. Per the germline V gene, CDR1 is MGHRA and CDR2 is YSYEKL. The CDR3 is 15 amino acids. The DNA of the CDR3 is TGCGCCAACAGCCAAGTAGCGGGAGCGGAGAATGAGCAGTTCTTC. This codes for CANSQVAGAENEQFF.

Worth noting for this clonotype: This could be a read error, since a much larger clone is one nucleotide away. This chain uses TRBV7-9 with TRBJ1-1, with 7 positions matching TRBD1. Germline V gives CDR1 SEHNR, CDR2 FQNEAQ (reference sequence). The CDR3 runs 11 residues. V lost 8 bases and J lost 11; bases outside the gene matches: 8. The CDR3 DNA sequence: TGTGCCAGCCCGACAGGGATTTTTGCTTTCTTT. This sequence encodes CASPTGIFAFF. Supplemented by reference TRBV7-9 and TRBJ1-1, the full variable domain reads DTGVSQNPRHKITKRGQNVTFRCDPISEHNRLYWYRQTLGQGPEFLTYFQNEAQLEKSRLLSDRFSAERPKGSFSTLEIQRTEQGDSAMYLCASPTGIFAFFGQGTRLTVV.

This clonotype appeared a few times. V gene TRBV5-4 combines with J gene TRBJ2-1, with D tentatively TRBD1 (6 bases). The germline V gene has CDR1 SGHNT and CDR2 YYREEE (reference sequence). The CDR3 totals 12 residues. V was clipped by 4 bases and J by 9 bases, with 11 bases between them. CDR3 sequence: CASSQGGVEQFF. The CDR3 DNA follows: TGTGCCAGCAGCCAAGGGGGAGTTGAGCAGTTCTTC.

This clonotype showed up just a few times. The CDR3 DNA reads as TGTGCCACAGGGGCCGGGTCCGACACCGGGGAGCTGTTTTTT. It codes for CATGAGSDTGELFF. The chain carries TRBV6-1 and TRBJ2-2; D may be TRBD1 (6 bases). The germline gives CDR1 MNHNS, CDR2 SASEGT. CDR3 length equals 14 residues. Trimming pared 10 bases from V and 3 bases from J, leaving 15 bases between.

In regard to this clonotype: Sequence at one end of the junction differs from germline and may be a read error. The chain links TRBV5-1 to TRBJ2-1, with D possibly matching TRBD2 (6 bases). The CDR3 is made up of 15 amino acids. The V gene's germline CDR1 is SGHRS and CDR2 YFSETQ. The CDR3 coding sequence is TGCGCCAGCAGCTTGGATGGCGGGGATTACAGTGAGCAGTTCTTC. Residues: CASSLDGGDYSEQFF. Variable domain in full (rest from reference TRBV5-1 and TRBJ2-1): KAGVTQTPRYLIKTRGQQVTLSCSPISGHRSVSWYQQTPGQGLQFLFEYFSETQRNKGNFPGRFSGRQFSNSRSEMNVSTLELGDSALYLCASSLDGGDYSEQFFGPGTRLTVL.

In the case of this clonotype: This may come from a read error, since a much larger clone is one base off. Because the CDR3 is missing its conserved closing phenylalanine or tryptophan, this is likely a read error. V and J are TRBV6-2 or TRBV6-3 and TRBJ2-1; TRBD2 aligns across 10 bases. The germline V gene encodes CDR1 MNHEY and CDR2 SVGEGT. V was clipped by 7 bases and J by 10 bases; unmatched bases: 10. This CDR3 is built from 14 residues. DNA of the CDR3: TGTGCCAGCACCCCGGCTAGCGGGAGTAGAGAGCAGTTCATC. This sequence encodes CASTPASGSREQFI.

This chain links TRBV4-3 with TRBJ1-3; D is unclear. The CDR3 consists of 16 residues. Germline CDR1 is LGHNA and CDR2 is YSLEER. V lost 0 bases and J lost 0, with 9 bases in between. The CDR3 DNA reads TGCGCCAGCAGCCAAGACCACAGAAGCTCTGGAAACACCATATATTTT. Protein product: CASSQDHRSSGNTIYF.

For this clonotype: This may be a read error: a much more frequent sequence differs by one nucleotide. This chain connects TRBV29-1 to TRBJ2-1; perhaps TRBD1 as D (5 bases). This CDR3 is built from 15 residues. The V gene's germline CDR1 is SQVTM and CDR2 ANQGSEA. V dropped 4 bases and J dropped 8 bases, with 21 bases sitting between them. CDR3 region: CSVGWVFDSGHEQFF. The CDR3 DNA follows: TGCAGCGTTGGGTGGGTTTTTGACTCAGGGCATGAGCAGTTCTTC.

This chain links TRBV12-5 with TRBJ1-5; 7 bases are a match to TRBD1. The CDR3 runs to 15 residues. V gave up 3 bases and J gave up 6 bases; unmatched junction bases: 8. Germline values: CDR1 LGHNT, CDR2 FRNRAP. The CDR3 loop reads CASGFIGQASQPQHF. The CDR3 region has the DNA TGTGCTAGTGGTTTCATAGGACAGGCCAGTCAGCCCCAGCATTTT.

This chain uses TRBV5-4 with TRBJ1-2, with D perhaps matching TRBD1 (6 bases). The CDR3 is 15 residues long. Germline values: CDR1 SGHNT, CDR2 YYREEE (reference sequence). Trimming pared 3 bases from V and 8 bases from J, leaving 20 bases between. The CDR3 is CASSSKNQGQLGYTF. The CDR3, as DNA: TGTGCCAGCAGCTCAAAAAATCAGGGGCAATTGGGCTACACCTTC.

This clonotype has more than one count but fewer than ten. CDR3 region: CASSTHRPYEQYF. The CDR3 DNA reads as TGTGCCAGCAGTACCCACAGGCCCTACGAGCAGTACTTC. The chain has TRBV6-2 or TRBV6-3 and TRBJ2-7, with D possibly matching TRBD1 (5 bases). The CDR3 totals 13 residues. Germline lookup yields CDR1 MNHEY and CDR2 SVGEGT. V lost 5 bases and J 2 bases, leaving 10 bases between the germline ends.

Ten or more counts support this clonotype. This could be a read error, since a much larger clone is one nucleotide away. The chain is built from TRBV11-2 and TRBJ2-7; 7 positions agree with TRBD2. V shed 5 bases and J 3 bases; nucleotides not matched to a gene: 10. The length of the CDR3 is 15 residues. Looked up from germline, CDR1 is SGHAT and CDR2 is FQNNGV. The CDR3 coding sequence is TGTGCCAGCAGCCCCACTAGCGTGGGCCACTACGAGCAGTACTTC. It encodes CASSPTSVGHYEQYF.

In regard to this clonotype: The CDR3 does not end in the conserved phenylalanine or tryptophan, so this is likely a read error. This chain links TRBV7-9 with TRBJ2-1; 9 nucleotides match TRBD2. With V trimmed by 4 bases and J by 0 bases, 4 bases remained unmatched. Germline loops: CDR1 SEHNR, CDR2 FQNEAQ (reference sequence). The CDR3 has 16 amino acids. The CDR3 DNA sequence: TGTGCCAGCAGCTCTCAAGCGGGAGGCTCCTACAATGAGCAGTTCTCC. Its protein is CASSSQAGGSYNEQFS.

This sequence joins TRBV20-1 and TRBJ2-7; weak D call: TRBD2 (5 bases). Germline V gives CDR1 DFQATT, CDR2 SNEGSKA (reference sequence). The germline V and J ends were trimmed by 0 bases and 2 bases, with 17 bases remaining between them. This CDR3 contains 16 residues. CDR3 bases: TGCAGTGCTAGAGATAGCCCGACGGACTTAACCTACGAGCAGTACTTC. Translating gives CSARDSPTDLTYEQYF.

With respect to this clonotype: Since the CDR3 does not end with the conserved phenylalanine or tryptophan, this likely comes from a read error. J is TRBJ2-7 and V is TRBV6-1, with a tentative D call TRBD2 (5 bases). Germline loops: CDR1 MNHNS, CDR2 SASEGT. V lost 6 bases to trimming and J lost 2 bases, with 14 bases between them. This CDR3 contains 14 residues. CDR3 amino acids: CASRATNGAYEQYL. The DNA of the CDR3 is TGTGCCAGCAGGGCGACTAACGGAGCCTACGAGCAGTACTTG.

The chain recombines TRBV6-2 or TRBV6-3 with TRBJ2-7; TRBD2 might be the D (6 bases). The CDR3 sequence is 17 residues long. Germline CDR1 is MNHEY and CDR2 is SVGEGT. V was pared by 2 bases and J by 3 bases, with 20 bases between. CDR3 nucleotides: TGTGCCAGCAGTTACCGGTTGGTCGCCAGGGAGGACTACGAGCAGTACTTC. Its protein is CASSYRLVAREDYEQYF.

Comment on this clonotype: With a much larger clone just one base away, this may be a read error. The chain combines TRBV29-1 with TRBJ2-1; either TRBD1 or TRBD2 may supply D (6 bases each). CDR1 is SQVTM, CDR2 ANQGSEA, per germline. The CDR3 has 13 residues. CDR3 DNA sequence: TGCAGCGTTCAAGGGGGGAGAAACAATGAGCAGTCCTTC. This sequence encodes CSVQGGRNNEQSF.

The chain carries TRBV6-2 or TRBV6-3 and TRBJ2-6, with TRBD2 matching over 8 bases. V gave up 10 bases and J gave up 0 bases; unmatched junction bases: 14. Per germline, CDR1 MNHEY and CDR2 SVGEGT. The CDR3 extends over 18 amino acids. The DNA for the CDR3 is TGTGCCAACATCCCTAGCGGGCACGTGCCCTCTGGGGCCAACGTCCTGACTTTC. Amino acids: CANIPSGHVPSGANVLTF.

The chain links TRBV6-5 to TRBJ1-1; D is unresolved. The germline V gene encodes CDR1 MNHEY and CDR2 SVGAGI. The V gene lost 4 bases and the J gene lost 4 bases, with 13 bases spanning the gap. The CDR3 has 14 residues. DNA of the CDR3: TGTGCCAGCAGTTTGCGGGCTCGGGGCACTGAAGCTTTCTTT. As protein: CASSLRARGTEAFF.

The chain joins TRBV4-3 to TRBJ1-2; 7 nucleotides align to TRBD1. The CDR3 spans 15 residues. Germline lookup yields CDR1 LGHNA and CDR2 YSLEER. J lost 7 bases, V lost 11 bases, and 19 bases had no gene match. The CDR3 DNA reads as TGCGCCGATAGCCAAGATGGCAGGACAGGCGGTGGCTACACCTTC. Its protein product is CADSQDGRTGGGYTF.

V gene TRBV24-1 combines with J gene TRBJ1-5, with 7 bases identical to TRBD1. This CDR3 spans 13 amino acids. Trimming at V came to 9 bases and at J to 5 bases, leaving 6 bases not matched to a gene. Germline loops: CDR1 KGHDR, CDR2 SFDVKD. CDR3 nucleotides: TGTGCCACCGAGGGGGACAGTCATCAGCCCCAGCATTTT. Protein: CATEGDSHQPQHF.

For this clonotype: This may be a read error: a much more frequent sequence differs by one nucleotide. J is TRBJ2-7 and V is TRBV12-3 or TRBV12-4; the D gene is possibly TRBD2 (6 bases). The length of the CDR3 is 12 residues. V lost 8 bases and J lost 0, with 8 bases in between. The DNA for the CDR3 is TGTGCCAGCGCGGGACCCTCCTACGAGCAGTACTTC. Translation: CASAGPSYEQYF.

Notes on this clonotype: One base away lies a much larger clone, so this may be a sequencing read error. The V and J genes are TRBV29-1 and TRBJ2-7, with 7 bases matching TRBD2. CDR1 is SQVTM and CDR2 is ANQGSEA in the germline V gene. The CDR3 spans 12 residues. V was clipped by 8 bases and J by 2 bases; unmatched bases: 6. CDR3: CSIGGRAYEQYF. The CDR3 bases are TGCAGCATTGGTGGGAGGGCCTACGAGCAGTACTTC.